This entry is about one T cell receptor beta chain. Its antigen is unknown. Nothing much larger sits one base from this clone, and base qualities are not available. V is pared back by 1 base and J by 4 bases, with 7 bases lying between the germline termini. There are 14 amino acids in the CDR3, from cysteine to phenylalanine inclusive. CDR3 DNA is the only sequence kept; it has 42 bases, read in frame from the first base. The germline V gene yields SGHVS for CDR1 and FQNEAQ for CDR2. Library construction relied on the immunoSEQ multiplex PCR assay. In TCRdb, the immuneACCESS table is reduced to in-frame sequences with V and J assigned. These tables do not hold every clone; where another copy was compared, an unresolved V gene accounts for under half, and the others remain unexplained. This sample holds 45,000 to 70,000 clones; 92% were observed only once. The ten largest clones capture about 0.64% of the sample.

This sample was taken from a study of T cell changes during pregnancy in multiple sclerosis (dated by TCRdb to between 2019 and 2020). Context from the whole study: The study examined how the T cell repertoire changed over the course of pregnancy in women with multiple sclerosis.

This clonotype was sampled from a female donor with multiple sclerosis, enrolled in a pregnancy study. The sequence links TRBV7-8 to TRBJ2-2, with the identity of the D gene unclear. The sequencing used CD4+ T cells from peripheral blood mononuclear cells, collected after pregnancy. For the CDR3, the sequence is CASSLGQITGELFF. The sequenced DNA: TGTGCCAGCAGCTTAGGGCAGATCACCGGGGAGCTGTTTTTT.